This T cell receptor beta chain was sequenced for a study of blood T cell repertoires in COVID-19. Authors' processing steps: Nucleated cell number was recorded as an estimate derived from reference gene primer amplification. Sequenced by immunoSEQ multiplex PCR; TCRdb stores in-frame clones only, minus some. For V, J and clone size, that table is used; D and trimming come from the DNA. The sample contains approximately 120,000 clones, roughly 90% of which appear only once. The length of the CDR3 is 11 residues. Trimming pared 8 bases from V and 1 base from J, leaving 2 bases between. CDR1 is MDHEN, CDR2 SYDVKM, per germline.

This chain uses TRBV28 with TRBJ2-2; D is undetermined. The clonotype originates from a human donor with acute or convalescent COVID-19. The donor label of this sample is uncertain. Sequencing input: peripheral blood. Written as DNA, the CDR3 is TGTGCCAGCCAGAACACCGGGGAGCTGTTTTTT. Residues: CASQNTGELFF.